This TCR beta chain was sequenced in a study of a mutant IDH1 vaccine in newly diagnosed glioma. Overall study context: Following radiotherapy alone, or alongside temozolomide cycles, vaccination was started after an interval of 4-6 weeks.

Regarding this clone: The antigen remains unidentified.

Time point meaning: week 35, safety follow-up. The investigators gave 300 ug of mutant IDH1 20-mer peptide in each vaccine dose, together with topical imiquimod. There were eight vaccinations for patients, given in weeks 1, 3, 5, 7, 11, 15, 19 and 23. Per the germline V gene, CDR1 is LGHNT and CDR2 is FRNRAP. V lost 2 bases and J lost 1, with 15 bases in between. The CDR3 contains 16 residues. Some clones are missing from TCRdb's copy, which holds only in-frame ones; the method was immunoSEQ multiplex PCR. The table shows about 48,000 clones, with under 85% occurring only once. Overall study results and limits: It was about 92% of patients that developed vaccine-induced immune responses.

The TCR originated in a middle-aged man with glioma. The sample consisted of PBMCs, taken from a glioma patient whose treatment included an IDH1 peptide vaccine. V and J are TRBV12-5 and TRBJ2-7; D possibly corresponds to TRBD2 (5 bases). CDR3 protein: CASGLSSGDVSYEQYF. CDR3 nucleotide sequence: TGTGCTAGTGGTTTGTCTTCCGGGGATGTGTCCTACGAGCAGTACTTC.